This T cell receptor (beta chain) was observed in a study of T cell repertoires in cytomegalovirus infection (dated by TCRdb to about 2019). Study-wide context: Donor HLA type was relevant to the analysis, as public TCR beta signatures indicated carriage of CMV infection together with the matching HLA type.

With respect to this clonotype: What this receptor recognizes is not known. Base quality data are lacking; no much larger clone is found one base away.

This sample was sequenced with an Illumina HiSeq 1500. Through fastp at Q25 and MiXCR, TCRdb rebuilt clones from the public reads, retaining in-frame beta chains. Rows are combined by CDR3 protein, so each entry shows the most common genes and DNA. The sample table holds about 530,000 distinct CDR3 sequences, of which 26% were seen once. Roughly 13% of the sample goes to the ten largest clones. Results the study describes overall, beyond this receptor: The ex vivo response was dominated by HLA-C-restricted CMV-specific TCR beta clonotypes, which also provided the single most frequent clonotype in two of eight donors. In both this cohort and an independent approximately 370-donor cohort, the cumulative frequency of public TCR beta family members distinguished carriers of CMV infection plus the relevant HLA type.

There are 15 amino acids in the CDR3, from cysteine to phenylalanine inclusive. The DNA shown is the 45-base CDR3, in frame from base 1. V trim: 7 bases; J trim: 5 bases; unmatched bases: 7. The V and J genes are TRBV12-3 or TRBV12-4 and TRBJ2-3; 12 middle bases align to TRBD2. The clonotype was recovered from a human donor in good health (CMV status not recorded). Some clones in this sample may be carry-over from other donors' samples. Sequenced: PBMCs. The CDR3 has the sequence CASIARTSGIDTQYF. The DNA is as follows: TGTGCCAGCATCGCGAGGACTAGCGGGATAGATACGCAGTATTTT.